Here is one TCR beta chain with its context. The same CDR3 is also encoded by other DNA sequences in this sample. This specimen belongs to a study of blood T cell repertoires in COVID-19. Turning to the study itself: Material from acute and convalescent COVID-19 was sourced from the United States, Italy and Spain. Sources were T cells, B-cell-depleted T cells, or PBMCs; the material itself was cDNA or gDNA.

In the source study's methods: Amplification from reference gene primers served as the basis for estimated nucleated cell counts. Assay used: immunoSEQ multiplex PCR; TCRdb lists only in-frame clones, some missing. That table supplies the V and J calls and clone size; D and trimming were determined from the DNA. This table has roughly 250,000 clones, more than 65% appearing once. This TCR was sampled from a woman in her thirties or forties with active or convalescent COVID-19. Input material: peripheral blood.

CDR3 region: CASSLDRSTDTQYF. The CDR3 nucleotides are TGCGCCAGCAGCCTTGACAGGAGCACAGATACGCAGTATTTT. The chain couples TRBV5-1 to TRBJ2-3; TRBD1 is a possible D gene (6 bases). Trimming pared 4 bases from V and 0 bases from J, leaving 9 bases between. CDR1 and CDR2 (germline): SGHRS, YFSETQ. The CDR3 runs 14 residues.